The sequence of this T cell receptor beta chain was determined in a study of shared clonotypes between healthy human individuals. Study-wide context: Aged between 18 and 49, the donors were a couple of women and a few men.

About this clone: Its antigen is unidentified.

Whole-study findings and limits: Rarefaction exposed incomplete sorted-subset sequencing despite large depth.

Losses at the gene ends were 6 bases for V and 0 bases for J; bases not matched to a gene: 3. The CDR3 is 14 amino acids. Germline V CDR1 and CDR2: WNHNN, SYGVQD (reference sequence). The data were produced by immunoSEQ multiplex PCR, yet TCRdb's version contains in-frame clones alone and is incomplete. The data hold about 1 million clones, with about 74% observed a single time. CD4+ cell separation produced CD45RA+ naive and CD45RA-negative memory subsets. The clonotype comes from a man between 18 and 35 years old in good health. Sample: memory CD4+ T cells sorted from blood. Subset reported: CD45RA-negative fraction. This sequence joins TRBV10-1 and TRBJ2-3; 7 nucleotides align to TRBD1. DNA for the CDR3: TGCGCCAGCAGAGGGGACAGCAGCACAGATACGCAGTATTTT. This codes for CASRGDSSTDTQYF.